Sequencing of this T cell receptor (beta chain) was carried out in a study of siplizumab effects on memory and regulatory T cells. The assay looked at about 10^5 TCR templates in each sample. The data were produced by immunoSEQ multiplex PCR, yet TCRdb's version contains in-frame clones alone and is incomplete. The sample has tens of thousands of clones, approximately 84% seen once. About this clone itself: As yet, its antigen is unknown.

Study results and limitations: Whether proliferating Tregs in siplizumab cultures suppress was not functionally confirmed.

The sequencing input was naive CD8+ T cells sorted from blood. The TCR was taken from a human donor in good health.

The CDR3 sequence is CASSPVYEQYF. The DNA of the CDR3 is TGTGCCAGCAGCCCTGTCTACGAGCAGTACTTC. The chain joins TRBV7-9 to TRBJ2-7; D not certain. The CDR3 contains 11 residues. From germline, CDR1 is SEHNR and CDR2 FQNEAQ (reference sequence). V was cut by 5 bases and J by 3 bases, with 5 bases left in between. Variable domain in full (rest from reference TRBV7-9 and TRBJ2-7): DTGVSQNPRHKITKRGQNVTFRCDPISEHNRLYWYRQTLGQGPEFLTYFQNEAQLEKSRLLSDRFSAERPKGSFSTLEIQRTEQGDSAMYLCASSPVYEQYFGPGTRLTVT.